The 19 T cell receptor beta chains presented below share a single source sample, sequenced in a study of T cell responses to AZD1222 COVID-19 vaccine. TCRdb's copy holds only in-frame clones and misses some; the assay was immunoSEQ multiplex PCR. The sample records 110,000 to 150,000 clones, around 90% being singletons. The sequences come from peripheral blood, collected on day 0 of AZD1222 vaccination. The receptor source for this set is an adult in good health.

The rearrangement uses TRBV5-4 and TRBJ1-1; 8 nucleotides align to TRBD1. Germline lookup yields CDR1 SGHNT and CDR2 YYREEE (reference sequence). V lost 4 bases, J lost 4 bases, and 12 bases stayed unmatched. The CDR3 length is 16 residues. The DNA for the CDR3 is TGTGCCAGCAGCCTGTATTGGGACAGGAGGTTCACTGAAGCTTTCTTT. Its translation: CASSLYWDRRFTEAFF.

The sample holds a few counts of this clone. CDR3 in amino acids: CASSPQAGQDYGYTF. The CDR3, as DNA: TGTGCCAGTAGCCCCCAAGCGGGACAAGACTATGGCTACACCTTC. This rearrangement joins TRBV19 to TRBJ1-2, with a weak D call TRBD1 (6 bases). Per germline, CDR1 LNHDA and CDR2 SQIVND (reference sequence). CDR3 size: 15 residues. The V end lost 6 bases, the J end lost 3 bases, and 17 bases lay between the germline ends.

This clone was counted a single time. The chain's CDR3 is CASRKGSNQPQHF. The CDR3 DNA follows: TGTGCCAGCAGGAAGGGGAGCAATCAGCCCCAGCATTTT. J is TRBJ1-5 and V is TRBV28, with D maybe TRBD1 (5 bases). Trimming took off 6 bases at V and 1 base at J, with 7 bases between the two ends. The CDR3 is made up of 13 amino acids. Germline loops: CDR1 MDHEN, CDR2 SYDVKM.

CDR3 residues: CASSGTGSQPQHF. For the CDR3, the DNA is TGTGCCAGCAGTGGGACAGGGAGTCAGCCCCAGCATTTT. The genes are TRBV6-2 or TRBV6-3 and TRBJ1-5; 9 nucleotides align to TRBD1. After removal of 5 bases from V and 6 bases from J, the junction contained 2 bases not matched to a gene. Germline V gene data show CDR1 as MNHEY and CDR2 as SVGEGT. The CDR3 totals 13 residues.

This chain connects TRBV6-5 to TRBJ2-6; D is unclear. This CDR3 spans 14 amino acids. V was cut by 7 bases and J by 3 bases, with 10 bases left in between. Germline loops: CDR1 MNHEY, CDR2 SVGAGI. The CDR3, as DNA: TGTGCCAGCAAGCTTTCCAGTGGGGCCAACGTCCTGACTTTC. Protein: CASKLSSGANVLTF.

This clone was recorded only once. The chain combines TRBV24-1 with TRBJ1-1; a weak D match, TRBD1 (5 bases). The CDR3 is 13 residues long. V shed 7 bases and J shed 3 bases, with 11 bases lying between them. The germline V gene encodes CDR1 KGHDR and CDR2 SFDVKD. CDR3 DNA sequence: TGTGCCACCAGACCCCCGGGGGACACTGAAGCTTTCTTT. This gives the protein CATRPPGDTEAFF.

A single count supports this clone. The chain carries TRBV10-3 and TRBJ2-3, with 14 bases fitting TRBD2. Germline V lookup: CDR1 ENHRY, CDR2 SYGVKD. The CDR3 has 18 amino acids. V shed 2 bases, J shed 2 bases, and the junction held 6 bases outside the gene matches. The CDR3 DNA sequence: TGTGCCATCAGTGAGGGGGGACTAGCGGGAGAATACACAGATACGCAGTATTTT. As protein: CAISEGGLAGEYTDTQYF.

The rearrangement joins TRBV28 to TRBJ2-5; TRBD2 matches 9 bases. Germline V lookup: CDR1 MDHEN, CDR2 SYDVKM. The J segment lost 6 bases and the V segment lost 5 bases, leaving 10 bases of the junction unmatched. This CDR3 region has 15 residues. CDR3 nucleotide sequence: TGTGCCAGCAGTAGGATTAGCGGGAGTAGTAAGACCCAGTACTTC. Translating it yields CASSRISGSSKTQYF.

This rearrangement joins TRBV7-2 to TRBJ2-5, with D hard to call. Germline V CDR1 and CDR2: SGHTA, FQGNSA. CDR3 length: 14 residues. V was clipped by 0 bases and J by 5 bases, with 10 bases between them. CDR3 bases: TGTGCCAGCAGCTTAGCGTTCCAGTCGGAGACCCAGTACTTC. It is translated as CASSLAFQSETQYF.

This clone was recorded once. The chain joins TRBV25-1 to TRBJ1-1, with TRBD1 as a possible D gene (6 bases). Germline V gene sequence: CDR1 MGHDK, CDR2 SYGVNS. This CDR3 region has 13 residues. Trimming left V 4 bases short and J 8 bases short, with 14 bases between. CDR3: CASSGTGKGEAFF. DNA of the CDR3: TGTGCCAGCAGTGGTACAGGGAAGGGGGAAGCTTTCTTT.

J is TRBJ2-1 and V is TRBV7-2; D possibly uses TRBD1 or TRBD2 (5 bases each). V was shortened by 0 bases and J by 1 base, with 16 bases between the two germline ends. The CDR3 covers 18 residues. Germline V gene sequence: CDR1 SGHTA, CDR2 FQGNSA. CDR3 sequence: CASSLAGRGVTSYNEQFF. CDR3 coding DNA: TGTGCCAGCAGCTTAGCTGGTAGAGGGGTCACATCCTACAATGAGCAGTTCTTC. The full variable domain, with the rest looked up from reference TRBV7-2 and TRBJ2-1, is GAGVSQSPSNKVTEKGKDVELRCDPISGHTALYWYRQSLGQGLEFLIYFQGNSAPDKSGLPSDRFSAERTGGSVSTLTIQRTQQEDSAVYLCASSLAGRGVTSYNEQFFGPGTRLTVL.

The rearrangement uses TRBV10-3 and TRBJ1-4, with D perhaps matching TRBD1 (6 bases). Trimming took off 6 bases at V and 5 bases at J, with 10 bases between the two ends. The CDR3 totals 13 residues. CDR1 ENHRY and CDR2 SYGVKD come from the germline V gene. The CDR3 DNA reads as TGTGCCATCAGGGGGGCTCAGAATGAAAAACTGTTTTTT. Translated: CAIRGAQNEKLFF.

J is TRBJ2-3 and V is TRBV7-2; 11 bases match TRBD2. Trimming removed 5 bases from V and 6 bases from J; junction bases left unmatched: 7. CDR3 length: 15 residues. Germline V lookup: CDR1 SGHTA, CDR2 FQGNSA. DNA for the CDR3: TGTGCCAGCAGCAATAGCGGGAGGGTTTTCGATACGCAGTATTTT. It specifies CASSNSGRVFDTQYF.

The genes are TRBV28 and TRBJ1-6; D unresolved. V was cut by 8 bases and J by 13 bases, with 9 bases left in between. The CDR3 consists of 10 residues. The germline V gene encodes CDR1 MDHEN and CDR2 SYDVKM. DNA of the CDR3: TGTGCCAGCGGCCCCCACCCCCTCCACTTT. Its protein is CASGPHPLHF.

The V and J genes are TRBV7-6 and TRBJ1-1; no definite D call. Germline V CDR1 and CDR2: SGHVS, FNYEAQ. This CDR3 region has 14 residues. Between the trimmed V and J ends, which lost 0 bases and 4 bases, there was a span of 9 bases. The CDR3 is CASSLATMGTEAFF. The CDR3 region has the DNA TGTGCCAGCAGCTTAGCTACGATGGGCACTGAAGCTTTCTTT.

The chain joins TRBV18 to TRBJ1-3; 7 bases align to TRBD1. Germline trimming cut 3 bases from V and 0 bases from J; bases unmatched to any gene: 11. The V gene's germline CDR1 is KGHSH and CDR2 LQKENI. The CDR3 has 18 amino acids. The CDR3 DNA reads as TGTGCCAGCTCACCGCTTCCCCCAGCAGGGGGCTCTGGAAACACCATATATTTT. Protein: CASSPLPPAGGSGNTIYF.

V and J are TRBV7-2 and TRBJ1-2; no clear D. Germline CDR1 SGHTA, CDR2 FQGNSA. V was trimmed by 3 bases and J by 8 bases, leaving 7 bases between them. There are 11 residues in the CDR3. Here the CDR3 reads CASSFRGGYTF. CDR3 bases: TGTGCCAGCAGCTTCAGAGGAGGCTACACCTTC.

The rearrangement uses TRBV7-2 and TRBJ1-1; TRBD1 matches at 7 bases. The CDR3 is made up of 15 amino acids. V lost 6 bases to trimming and J lost 4 bases; unmatched junction nucleotides: 11. Germline CDR1 SGHTA, CDR2 FQGNSA. The CDR3 here is CASRRLRDRGTEAFF. In DNA form, the CDR3 reads TGTGCCAGCAGGCGCCTGAGGGACAGAGGCACTGAAGCTTTCTTT.

The chain is built from TRBV4-1 and TRBJ1-5; D is ambiguous. Germline assignment: CDR1 MGHRA and CDR2 YSYEKL. The CDR3 has 13 residues. V shed 5 bases and J shed 2 bases, with 7 bases lying between them. CDR3 sequence reads: CASSNGGNQPQHF. The CDR3 DNA reads as TGCGCCAGCAGCAACGGAGGCAATCAGCCCCAGCATTTT.